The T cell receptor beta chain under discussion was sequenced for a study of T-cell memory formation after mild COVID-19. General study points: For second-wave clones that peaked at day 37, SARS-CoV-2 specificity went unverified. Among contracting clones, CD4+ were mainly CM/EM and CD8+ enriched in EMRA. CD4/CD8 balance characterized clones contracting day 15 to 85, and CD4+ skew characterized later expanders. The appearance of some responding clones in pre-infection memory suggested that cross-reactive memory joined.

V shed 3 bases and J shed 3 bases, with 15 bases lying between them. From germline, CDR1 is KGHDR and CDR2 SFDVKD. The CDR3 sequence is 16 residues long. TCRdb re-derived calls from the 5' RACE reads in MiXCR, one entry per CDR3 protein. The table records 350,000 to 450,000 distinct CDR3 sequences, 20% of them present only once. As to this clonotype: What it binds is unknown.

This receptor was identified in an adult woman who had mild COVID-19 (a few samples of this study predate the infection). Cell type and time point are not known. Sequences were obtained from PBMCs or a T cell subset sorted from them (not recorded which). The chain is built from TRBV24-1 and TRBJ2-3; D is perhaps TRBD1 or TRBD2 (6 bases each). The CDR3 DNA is TGTGCCACCAGTGATCCGGGGGCCTCGAGAACAGATACGCAGTATTTT. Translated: CATSDPGASRTDTQYF.